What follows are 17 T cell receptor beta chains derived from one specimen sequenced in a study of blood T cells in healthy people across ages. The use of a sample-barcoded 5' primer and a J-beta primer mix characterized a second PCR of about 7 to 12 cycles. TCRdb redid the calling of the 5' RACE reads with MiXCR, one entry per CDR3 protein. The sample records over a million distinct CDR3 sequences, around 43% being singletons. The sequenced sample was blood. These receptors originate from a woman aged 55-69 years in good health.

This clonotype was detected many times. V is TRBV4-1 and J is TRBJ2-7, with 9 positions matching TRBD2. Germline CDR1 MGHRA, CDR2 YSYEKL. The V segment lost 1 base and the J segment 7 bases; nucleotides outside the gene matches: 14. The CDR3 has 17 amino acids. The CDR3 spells CASSQAFGGGAGNEQYF. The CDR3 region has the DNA TGCGCCAGCAGCCAAGCTTTTGGCGGGGGGGCCGGGAATGAGCAGTACTTC.

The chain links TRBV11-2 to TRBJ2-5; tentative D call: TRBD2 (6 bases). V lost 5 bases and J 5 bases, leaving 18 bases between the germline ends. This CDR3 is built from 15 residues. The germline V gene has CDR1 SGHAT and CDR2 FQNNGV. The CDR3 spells CASSVGGVRMETQYF. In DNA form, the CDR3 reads TGTGCCAGCAGCGTGGGCGGGGTTAGGATGGAGACCCAGTACTTC.

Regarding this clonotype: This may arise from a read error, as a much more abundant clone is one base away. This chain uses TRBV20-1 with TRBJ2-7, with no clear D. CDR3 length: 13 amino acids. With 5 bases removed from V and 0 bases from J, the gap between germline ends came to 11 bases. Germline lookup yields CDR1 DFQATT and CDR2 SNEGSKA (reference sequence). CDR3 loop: CSAGSMSSYEQYF. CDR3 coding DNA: TGCAGTGCTGGGTCTATGAGCTCCTACGAGCAGTACTTC.

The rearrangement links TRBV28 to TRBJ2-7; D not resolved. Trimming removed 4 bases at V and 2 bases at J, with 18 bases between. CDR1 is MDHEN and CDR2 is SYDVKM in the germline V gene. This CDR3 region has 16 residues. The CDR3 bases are TGTGCCAGCAGTTCCCCCCGGTCATGGAGTACCTACGAGCAGTACTTC. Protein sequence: CASSSPRSWSTYEQYF.

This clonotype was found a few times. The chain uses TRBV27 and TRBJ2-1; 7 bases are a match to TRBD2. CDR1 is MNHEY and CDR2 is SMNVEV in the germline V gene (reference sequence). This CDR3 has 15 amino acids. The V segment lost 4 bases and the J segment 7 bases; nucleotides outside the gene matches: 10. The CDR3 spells CASSWASGHSNEQFF. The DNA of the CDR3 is TGTGCCAGCAGTTGGGCTAGCGGACACAGTAATGAGCAGTTCTTC.

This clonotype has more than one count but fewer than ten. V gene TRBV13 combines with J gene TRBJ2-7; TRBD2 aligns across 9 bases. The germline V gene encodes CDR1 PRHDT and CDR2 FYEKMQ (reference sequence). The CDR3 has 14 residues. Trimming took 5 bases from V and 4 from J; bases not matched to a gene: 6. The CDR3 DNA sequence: TGTGCCAGCAGCGTAGCGGGAGCGCTATACGAGCAGTACTTC. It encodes CASSVAGALYEQYF. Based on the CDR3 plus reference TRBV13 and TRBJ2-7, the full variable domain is AAGVIQSPRHLIKEKRETATLKCYPIPRHDTVYWYQQGPGQDPQFLISFYEKMQSDKGSIPDRFSAQQFSDYHSELNMSSLELGDSALYFCASSVAGALYEQYFGPGTRLTVT.

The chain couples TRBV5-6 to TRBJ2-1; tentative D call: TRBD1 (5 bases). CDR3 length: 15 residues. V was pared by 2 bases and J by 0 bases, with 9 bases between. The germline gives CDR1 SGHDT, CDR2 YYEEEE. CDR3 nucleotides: TGTGCCAGCAGCTTCGACAGATACTCCTACAATGAGCAGTTCTTC. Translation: CASSFDRYSYNEQFF.

The CDR3 sequence is CASSQDPMREKLFF. The CDR3 nucleotides are TGCGCCAGCAGCCAAGACCCCATGAGGGAAAAACTGTTTTTT. This chain links TRBV4-1 with TRBJ1-4; D is unresolved. CDR1 is MGHRA and CDR2 is YSYEKL in the germline V gene. There are 14 residues in the CDR3. Trimming shortened V by 0 bases and J by 8 bases, and 10 bases separated the two germline ends.

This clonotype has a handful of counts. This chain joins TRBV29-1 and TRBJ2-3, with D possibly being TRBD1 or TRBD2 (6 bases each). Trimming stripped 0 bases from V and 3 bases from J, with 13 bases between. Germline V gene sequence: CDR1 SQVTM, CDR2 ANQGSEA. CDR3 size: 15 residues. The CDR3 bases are TGCAGCGTTGAAGATCCGGGGGCGCAAACAGATACGCAGTATTTT. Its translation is CSVEDPGAQTDTQYF.

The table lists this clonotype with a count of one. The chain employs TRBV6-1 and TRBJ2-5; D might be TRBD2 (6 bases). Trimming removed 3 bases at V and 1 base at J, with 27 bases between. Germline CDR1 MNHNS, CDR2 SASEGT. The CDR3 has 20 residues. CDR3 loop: CASSEPRDSFNLGPQETQYF. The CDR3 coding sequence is TGTGCCAGCAGTGAGCCCCGGGACTCCTTCAACCTGGGGCCCCAAGAGACCCAGTACTTC.

CDR3 in DNA: TGCAGTGCTATTTCCATAGGGACAGGGGGAAACTATGGCTACACCTTC. Translation gives CSAISIGTGGNYGYTF. The genes are TRBV20-1 and TRBJ1-2; 11 bases line up with TRBD1. The V segment lost 4 bases and the J segment 2 bases; nucleotides outside the gene matches: 9. Germline CDR1 is DFQATT and CDR2 is SNEGSKA (reference sequence). This CDR3 has 16 residues.

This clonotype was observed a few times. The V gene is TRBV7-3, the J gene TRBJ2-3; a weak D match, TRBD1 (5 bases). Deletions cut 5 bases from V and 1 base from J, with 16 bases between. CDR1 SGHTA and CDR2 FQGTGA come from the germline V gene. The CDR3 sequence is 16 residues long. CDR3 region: CASSLPPDSRTDTQYF. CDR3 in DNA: TGTGCCAGCAGCCTACCCCCCGACAGTCGCACAGATACGCAGTATTTT. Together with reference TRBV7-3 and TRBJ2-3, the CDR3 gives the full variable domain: GAGVSQTPSNKVTEKGKYVELRCDPISGHTALYWYRQSLGQGPEFLIYFQGTGAADDSGLPNDRFFAVRPEGSVSTLKIQRTERGDSAVYLCASSLPPDSRTDTQYFGPGTRLTVL.

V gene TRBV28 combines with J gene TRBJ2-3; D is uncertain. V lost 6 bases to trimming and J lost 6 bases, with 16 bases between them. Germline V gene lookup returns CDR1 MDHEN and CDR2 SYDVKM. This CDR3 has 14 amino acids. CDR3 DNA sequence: TGTGCCAGCAGCCCATCTACTGTTCGGGATACGCAGTATTTT. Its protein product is CASSPSTVRDTQYF.

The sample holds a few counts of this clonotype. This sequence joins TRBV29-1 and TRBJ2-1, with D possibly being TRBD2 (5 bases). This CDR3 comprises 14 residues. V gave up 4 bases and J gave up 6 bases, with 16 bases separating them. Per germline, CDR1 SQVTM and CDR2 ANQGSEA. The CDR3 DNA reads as TGCAGCGTTGCGCAGTTGCGGGTGGTCAATGAGCAGTTCTTC. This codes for CSVAQLRVVNEQFF.

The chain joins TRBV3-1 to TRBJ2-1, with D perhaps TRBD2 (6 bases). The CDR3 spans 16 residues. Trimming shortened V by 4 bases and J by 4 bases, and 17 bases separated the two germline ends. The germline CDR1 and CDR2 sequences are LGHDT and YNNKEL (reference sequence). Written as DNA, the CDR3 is TGTGCCAGCAGCCCCCTTTTTGCGGGGAAATACAATGAGCAGTTCTTC. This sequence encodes CASSPLFAGKYNEQFF.

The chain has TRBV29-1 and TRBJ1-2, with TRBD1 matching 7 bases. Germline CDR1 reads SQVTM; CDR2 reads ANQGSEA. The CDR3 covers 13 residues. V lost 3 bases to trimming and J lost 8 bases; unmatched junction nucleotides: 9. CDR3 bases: TGCAGCGTTGATAGGGGGCGCGTCGGAGGCTACACCTTC. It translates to CSVDRGRVGGYTF.

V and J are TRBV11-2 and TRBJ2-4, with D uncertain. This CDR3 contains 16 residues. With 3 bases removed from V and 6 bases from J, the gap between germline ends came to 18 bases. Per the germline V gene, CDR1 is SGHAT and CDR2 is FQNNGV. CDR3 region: CASSLPSRIPLNIQYF. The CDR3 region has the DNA TGTGCCAGCAGCTTGCCCTCTCGGATCCCCCTAAACATTCAGTACTTC.